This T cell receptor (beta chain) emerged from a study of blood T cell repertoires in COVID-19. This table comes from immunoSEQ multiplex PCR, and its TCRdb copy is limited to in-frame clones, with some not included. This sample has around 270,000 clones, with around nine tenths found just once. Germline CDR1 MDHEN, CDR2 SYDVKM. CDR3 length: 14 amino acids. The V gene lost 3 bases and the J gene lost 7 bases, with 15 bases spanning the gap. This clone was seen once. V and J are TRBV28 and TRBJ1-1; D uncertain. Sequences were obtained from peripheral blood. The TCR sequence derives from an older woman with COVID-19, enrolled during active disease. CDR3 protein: CASSLTELGSEAFF. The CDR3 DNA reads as TGTGCCAGCAGTTTGACGGAACTGGGCAGTGAAGCTTTCTTT.